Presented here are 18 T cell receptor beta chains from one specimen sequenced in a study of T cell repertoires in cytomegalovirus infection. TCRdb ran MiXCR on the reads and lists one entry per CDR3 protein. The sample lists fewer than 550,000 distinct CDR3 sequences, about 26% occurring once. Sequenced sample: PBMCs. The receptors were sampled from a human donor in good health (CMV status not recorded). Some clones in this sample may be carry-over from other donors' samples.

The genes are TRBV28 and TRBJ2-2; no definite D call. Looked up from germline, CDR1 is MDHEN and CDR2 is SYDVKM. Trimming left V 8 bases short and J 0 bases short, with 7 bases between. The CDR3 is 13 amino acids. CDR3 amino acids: CASLSPNTGELFF. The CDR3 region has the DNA TGTGCCAGCCTAAGTCCGAACACCGGGGAGCTGTTTTTT.

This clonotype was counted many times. The CDR3 sequence is CASSLLDSDNEQFF. The CDR3 DNA sequence: TGTGCCAGCAGCTTACTAGACTCGGACAATGAGCAGTTCTTC. The V call is TRBV7-8, the J call TRBJ2-1; D is ambiguous. Germline V gives CDR1 SGHVS, CDR2 FQNEAQ. V was pared by 2 bases and J by 5 bases, with 10 bases between. The CDR3 spans 14 residues.

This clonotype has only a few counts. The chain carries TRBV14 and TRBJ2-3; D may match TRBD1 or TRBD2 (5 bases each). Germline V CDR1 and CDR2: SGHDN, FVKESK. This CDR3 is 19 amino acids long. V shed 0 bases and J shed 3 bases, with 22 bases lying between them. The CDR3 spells CASSQDRVTGKGLTDTQYF. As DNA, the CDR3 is TGTGCCAGCAGCCAAGATCGGGTGACGGGGAAGGGGCTGACAGATACGCAGTATTTT.

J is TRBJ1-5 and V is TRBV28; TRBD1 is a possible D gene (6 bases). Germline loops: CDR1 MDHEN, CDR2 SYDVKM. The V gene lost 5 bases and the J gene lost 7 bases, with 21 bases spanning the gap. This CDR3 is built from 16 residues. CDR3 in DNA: TGTGCCAGCAGTCCCTCGGGACAAGGAGGTAAACAGCCCCAGCATTTT. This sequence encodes CASSPSGQGGKQPQHF.

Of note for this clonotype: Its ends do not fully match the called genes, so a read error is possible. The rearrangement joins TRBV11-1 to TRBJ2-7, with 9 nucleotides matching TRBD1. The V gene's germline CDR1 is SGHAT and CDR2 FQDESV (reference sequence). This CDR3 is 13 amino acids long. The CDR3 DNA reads TGTGCCAGCAGCTCCTCAACCCGGGACAGGGTAGTCTTC. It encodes CASSSSTRDRVVF.

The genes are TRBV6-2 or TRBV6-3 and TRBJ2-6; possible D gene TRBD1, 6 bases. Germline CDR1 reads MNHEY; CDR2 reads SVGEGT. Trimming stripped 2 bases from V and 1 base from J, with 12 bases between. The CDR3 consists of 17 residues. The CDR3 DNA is TGTGCCAGCAGTTACCAGGGGCGAACTTCTGGGGCCAACGTCCTGACTTTC. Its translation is CASSYQGRTSGANVLTF.

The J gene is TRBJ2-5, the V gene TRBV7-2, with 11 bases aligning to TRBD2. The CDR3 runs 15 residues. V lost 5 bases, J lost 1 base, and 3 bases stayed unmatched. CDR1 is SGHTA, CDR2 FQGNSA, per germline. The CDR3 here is CASSDSGRVQETQYF. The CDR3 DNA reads TGTGCCAGCAGCGATAGCGGGAGGGTCCAAGAGACCCAGTACTTC.

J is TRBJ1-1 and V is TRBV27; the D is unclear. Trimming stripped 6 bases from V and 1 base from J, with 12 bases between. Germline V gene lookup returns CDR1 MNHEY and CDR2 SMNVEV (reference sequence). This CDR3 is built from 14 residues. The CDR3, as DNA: TGTGCCAGCAGCACCTTCGGGTCGAACACTGAAGCTTTCTTT. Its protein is CASSTFGSNTEAFF.

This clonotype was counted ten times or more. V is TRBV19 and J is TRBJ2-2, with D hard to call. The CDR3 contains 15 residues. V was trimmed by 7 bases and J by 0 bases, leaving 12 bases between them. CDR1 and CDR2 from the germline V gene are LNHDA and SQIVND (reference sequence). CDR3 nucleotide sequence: TGTGCCAGTACTCGCAGGATCGCGAACACCGGGGAGCTGTTTTTT. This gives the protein CASTRRIANTGELFF.

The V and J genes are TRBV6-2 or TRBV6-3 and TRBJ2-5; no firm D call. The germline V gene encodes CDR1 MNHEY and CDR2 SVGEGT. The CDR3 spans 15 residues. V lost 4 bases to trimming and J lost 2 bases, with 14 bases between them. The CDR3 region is CASSWVGAGQETQYF. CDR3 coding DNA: TGTGCCAGCAGTTGGGTTGGAGCCGGGCAAGAGACCCAGTACTTC.

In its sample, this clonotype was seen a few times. DNA of the CDR3: TGTGCCAGCAGCGTAGTGGGACTAGCGGGAGCCACGAACACCGGGGAGCTGTTTTTT. Its protein is CASSVVGLAGATNTGELFF. The chain recombines TRBV9 with TRBJ2-2; 14 bases agree with TRBD2. Unmatched junction bases numbered 4, after V lost 0 bases and J lost 0 bases. The CDR3 is 19 residues long. Germline V gene data show CDR1 as SGDLS and CDR2 as YYNGEE.

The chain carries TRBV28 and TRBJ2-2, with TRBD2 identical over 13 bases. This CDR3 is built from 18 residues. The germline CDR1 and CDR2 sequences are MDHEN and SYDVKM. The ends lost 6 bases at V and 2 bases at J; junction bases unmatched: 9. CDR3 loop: CASREHGLAGDNTGELFF. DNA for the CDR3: TGTGCCAGCAGAGAACATGGACTAGCGGGAGACAACACCGGGGAGCTGTTTTTT.

As DNA, the CDR3 is TGCAGTGCTAGGCAAGTCGGGGATGAGCAGTTCTTC. Its protein is CSARQVGDEQFF. The V gene is TRBV20-1, the J gene TRBJ2-1; possibly TRBD2 for D (5 bases). There are 12 residues in the CDR3. Germline V gene data show CDR1 as DFQATT and CDR2 as SNEGSKA (reference sequence). V was cut by 3 bases and J by 8 bases, with 11 bases left in between.

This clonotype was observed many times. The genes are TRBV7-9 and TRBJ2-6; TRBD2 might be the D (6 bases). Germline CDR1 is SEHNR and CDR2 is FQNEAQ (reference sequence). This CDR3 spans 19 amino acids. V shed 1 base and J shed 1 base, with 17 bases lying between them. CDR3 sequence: CASSLVATWEASGANVLTF. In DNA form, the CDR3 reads TGTGCCAGCAGCTTAGTGGCGACATGGGAGGCTTCTGGGGCCAACGTCCTGACTTTC.

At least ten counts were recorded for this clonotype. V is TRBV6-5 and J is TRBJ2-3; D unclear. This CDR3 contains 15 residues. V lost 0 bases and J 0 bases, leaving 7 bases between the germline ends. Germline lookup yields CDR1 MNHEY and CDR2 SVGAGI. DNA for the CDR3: TGTGCCAGCAGTTACTCGGCGGTTAGCACAGATACGCAGTATTTT. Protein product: CASSYSAVSTDTQYF.

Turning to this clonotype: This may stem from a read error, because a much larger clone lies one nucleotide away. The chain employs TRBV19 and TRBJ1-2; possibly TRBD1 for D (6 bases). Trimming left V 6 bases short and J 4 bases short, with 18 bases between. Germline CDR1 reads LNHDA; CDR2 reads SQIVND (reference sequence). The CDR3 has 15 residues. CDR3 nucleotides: TGTGCCAGTAGAACCACGGCAGGGGACGGCTATGGCTACACCTTC. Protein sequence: CASRTTAGDGYGYTF.

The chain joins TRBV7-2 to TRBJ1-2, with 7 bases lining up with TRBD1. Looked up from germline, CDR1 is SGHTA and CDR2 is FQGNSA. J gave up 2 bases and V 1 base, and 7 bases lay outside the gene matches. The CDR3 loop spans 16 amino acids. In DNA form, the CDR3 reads TGTGCCAGCAGCTTAGACCCCGGACAGGCCAACTATGGCTACACCTTC. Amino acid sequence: CASSLDPGQANYGYTF. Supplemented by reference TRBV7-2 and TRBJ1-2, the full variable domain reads GAGVSQSPSNKVTEKGKDVELRCDPISGHTALYWYRQSLGQGLEFLIYFQGNSAPDKSGLPSDRFSAERTGGSVSTLTIQRTQQEDSAVYLCASSLDPGQANYGYTFGSGTRLTVV.

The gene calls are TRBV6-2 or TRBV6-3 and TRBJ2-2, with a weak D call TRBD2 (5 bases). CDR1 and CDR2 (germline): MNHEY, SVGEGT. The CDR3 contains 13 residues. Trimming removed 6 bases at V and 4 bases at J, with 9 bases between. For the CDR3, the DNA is TGTGCCAGCAGGACTACCACCACCGGGGAGCTGTTTTTT. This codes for CASRTTTTGELFF.